This T cell receptor beta chain appears in the sequencing data of a study of cytotoxic CD8 clonotypes in ibrutinib-treated CLL. Background on the study: Overall, about 25 responses were partial and 2 complete; following median 68 months, about 15 patients stayed remitted and 12 progressed. It was after a median roughly eleven months of treatment, range 6 to 36, that response samples were taken. A mean of about 250,000 productive templates and tens of thousands of productive rearrangements was obtained per sample.

Study outcomes and limitations: Samples were collected at differing times from sustained-remission and progressing patients.

This CDR3 region has 21 residues. After removal of 3 bases from V and 3 bases from J, the junction contained 23 bases not matched to a gene. Germline loops: CDR1 MDHEN, CDR2 SYDVKM. For this clone: Antigen specificity is unknown.

Measured with immunoSEQ multiplex PCR; TCRdb has only the in-frame clones, and not every one. Among around 70,000 clones listed, 83% were seen once. Sequenced here: PBMCs, sampled after 24 months of ibrutinib treatment. The source is a human donor with chronic lymphocytic leukemia. V gene TRBV28 combines with J gene TRBJ2-1, with 7 nucleotides matching TRBD1. DNA of the CDR3: TGTGCCAGCAGTTTGCTTGGTCTGGGAGTGGCCCCGGGACAGTACTACAATGAGCAGTTCTTC. Its translation: CASSLLGLGVAPGQYYNEQFF.